This TCR beta chain was profiled in a study of T cells in women clearing cervical HPV infection. Here immunoSEQ multiplex PCR was the method, and the copy in TCRdb shows in-frame clones only, minus some. The sample totals some 41,000 clones; its top ten clones hold 6.5% to 8.5%. CDR1 and CDR2 from the germline V gene are SGHRS and YFSETQ. Trimming stripped 1 base from V and 4 bases from J, with 7 bases between. This CDR3 is 13 amino acids long. To note about this clone: The read gets to within 3 residues of the CDR3 end, and the germline J gene fills in the rest.

The sequence was obtained from a woman aged 18-70 years with a cervical HPV16 infection that either progressed to CIN3+ or cleared (not recorded which). The sample was blood buffy coat. This chain joins TRBV5-1 and TRBJ2-3; D remains unclear. Incomplete CDR3 DNA: TGCGCCAGCAGCTTGTGGGCCGCAGATACG. Translated, it gives CASSLWAADT. The entire CDR3 protein reads CASSLWAADTQYF.